The present T cell receptor beta chain was sequenced within a study of cytomegalovirus exposure and HLA in healthy donors. The PCR was carried out with 60 Vbeta primers and 13 Jbeta primers. Sequencing used immunoSEQ multiplex PCR; TCRdb keeps in-frame clones, though not all of them. The data contain some 80,000 clones, less than 85% of them singletons. Material for sequencing was PBMCs. The source is a human donor in good health.

The CDR3 bases are TGCGCCAGCAGCTTACTAGCGGAAGAGACCCAGTACTTC. Its translation: CASSLLAEETQYF. V is TRBV5-1 and J is TRBJ2-5, with 8 bases aligning to TRBD2. V lost 2 bases, J lost 3 bases, and 0 bases stayed unmatched. The germline V gene has CDR1 SGHRS and CDR2 YFSETQ. This CDR3 region has 13 residues. The entire variable domain, with the rest obtained from reference TRBV5-1 and TRBJ2-5, is as follows: KAGVTQTPRYLIKTRGQQVTLSCSPISGHRSVSWYQQTPGQGLQFLFEYFSETQRNKGNFPGRFSGRQFSNSRSEMNVSTLELGDSALYLCASSLLAEETQYFGPGTRLLVL.